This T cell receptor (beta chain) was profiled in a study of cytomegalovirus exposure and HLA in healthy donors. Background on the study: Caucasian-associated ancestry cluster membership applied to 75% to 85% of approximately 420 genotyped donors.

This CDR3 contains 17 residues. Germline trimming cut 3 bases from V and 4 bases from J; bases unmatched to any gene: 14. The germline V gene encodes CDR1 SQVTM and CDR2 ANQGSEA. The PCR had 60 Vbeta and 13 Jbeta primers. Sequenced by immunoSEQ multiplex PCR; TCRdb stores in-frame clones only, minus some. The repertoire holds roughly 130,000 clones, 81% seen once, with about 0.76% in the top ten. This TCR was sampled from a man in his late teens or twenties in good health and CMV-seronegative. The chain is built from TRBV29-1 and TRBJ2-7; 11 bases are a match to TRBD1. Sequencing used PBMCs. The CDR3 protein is CSVESWDRGTRGYEQYF. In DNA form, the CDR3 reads TGCAGCGTTGAGTCCTGGGACAGGGGGACCCGGGGATACGAGCAGTACTTC.